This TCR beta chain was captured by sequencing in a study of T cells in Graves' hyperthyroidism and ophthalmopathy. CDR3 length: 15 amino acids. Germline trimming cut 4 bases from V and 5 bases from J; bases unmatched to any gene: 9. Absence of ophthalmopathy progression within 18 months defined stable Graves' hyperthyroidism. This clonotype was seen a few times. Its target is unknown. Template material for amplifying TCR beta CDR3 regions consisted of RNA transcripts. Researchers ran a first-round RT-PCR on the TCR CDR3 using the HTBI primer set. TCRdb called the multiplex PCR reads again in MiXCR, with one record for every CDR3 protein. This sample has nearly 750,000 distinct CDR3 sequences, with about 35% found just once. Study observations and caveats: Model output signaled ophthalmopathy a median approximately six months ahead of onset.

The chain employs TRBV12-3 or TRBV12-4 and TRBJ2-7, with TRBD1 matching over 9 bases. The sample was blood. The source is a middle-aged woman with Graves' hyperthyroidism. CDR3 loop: CASSSRKDRGDEQYF. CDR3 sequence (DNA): TGTGCCAGCAGTTCCCGAAAGGACAGGGGCGACGAGCAGTACTTC.